Detailed here is one TCR beta chain. The antigen is undetermined. V lost 2 bases and J lost 2; bases outside the gene matches: 12. The CDR3 sequence is 18 residues long. Germline assignment: CDR1 SGHAT and CDR2 FQNNGV. This entry comes from a study of Ad26.COV2.S vaccination and SARS-CoV-2 variants. Study outcomes and limitations: Placebo recipients trailed vaccine recipients in spike-specific TCR breadth. The TCR breadth and depth analyses may have produced an underestimate of total T cell responses.

The treatment is: roughly 18 received Ad26.COV2.S at low or high dose, single or two shots; 5 received placebo; per-sample allocation not given. The samples date from day 63 after the first vaccine or placebo injection. An Ad26 vector was used to express Wuhan-strain SARS-CoV-2 spike as the vaccine. Measured with immunoSEQ multiplex PCR; TCRdb has only the in-frame clones, and not every one. Among 300,000 to 400,000 clones listed, roughly 81% were seen once. V usage is TRBV11-2 and J usage is TRBJ2-1; 7 positions agree with TRBD2. This clonotype originated in a person between 18 and 60 years old who received the Ad26.COV2.S COVID-19 vaccine or a placebo. Here the sequenced sample was peripheral blood, taken in a trial of Ad26.COV2.S vaccine versus placebo. CDR3 nucleotide sequence: TGTGCCAGCAGCTTATTCGTCCCCAGCAGCGGGACCTACAATGAGCAGTTCTTC. Protein: CASSLFVPSSGTYNEQFF. The whole variable domain, remainder taken from reference TRBV11-2 and TRBJ2-1, is EAGVAQSPRYKIIEKRQSVAFWCNPISGHATLYWYQQILGQGPKLLIQFQNNGVVDDSQLPKDRFSAERLKGVDSTLKIQPAKLEDSAVYLCASSLFVPSSGTYNEQFFGPGTRLTVL.